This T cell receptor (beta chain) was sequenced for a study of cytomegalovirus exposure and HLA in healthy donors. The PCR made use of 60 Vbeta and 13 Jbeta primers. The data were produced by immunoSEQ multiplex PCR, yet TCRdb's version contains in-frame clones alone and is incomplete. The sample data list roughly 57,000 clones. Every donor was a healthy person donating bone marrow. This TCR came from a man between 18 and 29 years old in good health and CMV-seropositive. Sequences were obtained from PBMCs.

As DNA, the CDR3 is TGTGCCAGCAGCTTACGGGACACTGAAGCTTTCTTT. Its protein product is CASSLRDTEAFF. J is TRBJ1-1 and V is TRBV7-9; no clear D gene. In germline, CDR1 is SEHNR, CDR2 FQNEAQ (reference sequence). The CDR3 loop spans 12 amino acids. V lost 2 bases and J 3 bases, leaving 4 bases between the germline ends.